This entry concerns a single T cell receptor beta chain. Recovered participants had two consecutive negative NP/OP PCR tests, healthcare professional clearance, or symptom resolution. Germline V lookup: CDR1 SGHTA, CDR2 FQGNSA. The junction had 16 bases not matched to a gene; V was cut back by 5 bases and J by 4 bases. The CDR3 length is 18 residues. This entry belongs to a study of blood T cell repertoires in COVID-19. Study summary: Nucleic acid was either cDNA or gDNA, and it came from T cells, B-cell-depleted T cells, or PBMCs.

Profiling relied on immunoSEQ multiplex PCR, and the TCRdb table lists in-frame clones only, not all of them. The sample has more than 110,000 clones, approximately 90% seen once; the top ten hold roughly 3.9%. This TCR derives from a man between 45 and 60 years old who had recovered from COVID-19. Sequenced material: PBMCs or T cells enriched from blood (not recorded which). The chain carries TRBV7-2 and TRBJ2-5; TRBD2 aligns across 10 bases. Here the CDR3 reads CASSPSLLAGQGGETQYF. CDR3 sequence (DNA): TGTGCCAGCAGCCCCTCTTTACTAGCGGGACAAGGGGGAGAGACCCAGTACTTC.